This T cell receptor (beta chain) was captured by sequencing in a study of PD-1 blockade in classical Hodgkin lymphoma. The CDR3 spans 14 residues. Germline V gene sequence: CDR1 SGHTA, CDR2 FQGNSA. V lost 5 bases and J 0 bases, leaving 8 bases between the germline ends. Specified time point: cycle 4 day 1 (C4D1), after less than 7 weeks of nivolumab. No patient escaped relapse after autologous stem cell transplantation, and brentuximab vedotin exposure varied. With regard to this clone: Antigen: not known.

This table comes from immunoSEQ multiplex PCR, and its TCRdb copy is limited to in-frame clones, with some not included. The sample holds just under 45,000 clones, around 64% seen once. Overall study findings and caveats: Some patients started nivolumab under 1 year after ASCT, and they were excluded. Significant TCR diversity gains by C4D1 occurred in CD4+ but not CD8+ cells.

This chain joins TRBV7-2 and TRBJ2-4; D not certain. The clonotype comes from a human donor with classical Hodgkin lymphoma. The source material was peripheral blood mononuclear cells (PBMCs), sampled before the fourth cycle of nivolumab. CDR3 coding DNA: TGTGCCAGCAGCCCTCAGATAGCCAAAAACATTCAGTACTTC. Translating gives CASSPQIAKNIQYF.